The 11 T cell receptor beta chains presented below share a single source sample, sequenced in a study of cytomegalovirus exposure and HLA in healthy donors. The PCR employed 60 Vbeta primers together with 13 Jbeta primers. Clones were sequenced by immunoSEQ multiplex PCR, and TCRdb holds only the in-frame ones, with some missing. The data hold tens of thousands of clones, with 60% to 85% observed a single time. Sequenced sample: PBMCs. The receptors originated from a man between 40 and 49 years old in good health and CMV-seronegative.

The chain is built from TRBV18 and TRBJ2-6; D uncertain. Trimming took off 1 base at V and 2 bases at J, with 9 bases between the two ends. CDR1 and CDR2 from the germline V gene are KGHSH and LQKENI. This CDR3 spans 16 amino acids. The CDR3 region is CASSPLSRTGANVLTF. CDR3 coding DNA: TGTGCCAGCTCACCACTCAGTCGAACTGGGGCCAACGTCCTGACTTTC.

J is TRBJ1-5 and V is TRBV28, with D possibly being TRBD1 (5 bases). This CDR3 region has 15 residues. Trimming left V 10 bases short and J 2 bases short, with 18 bases between. CDR1 MDHEN and CDR2 SYDVKM come from the germline V gene. CDR3 in DNA: TGTGCCACGCGACAGACAACGTTAGGCAATCAGCCCCAGCATTTT. It specifies CATRQTTLGNQPQHF. The full variable domain, in which reference TRBV28 and TRBJ1-5 provide the parts outside the CDR3, is DVKVTQSSRYLVKRTGEKVFLECVQDMDHENMFWYRQDPGLGLRLIYFSYDVKMKEKGDIPEGYSVSREKKERFSLILESASTNQTSMYLCATRQTTLGNQPQHFGDGTRLSIL.

The V gene is TRBV21-1, the J gene TRBJ2-5; the table's D call TRBD2 went unverified against the DNA. TRBV21-1 is a pseudogene. CDR3 length equals 15 residues. CDR3 coding DNA: TGTGCCAGCAGCAAAATCCACACGGGTACGGAGACCCAGTACTTC. This encodes CASSKIHTGTETQYF.

J is TRBJ2-3 and V is TRBV11-1; 8 nucleotides match TRBD2. Germline CDR1 reads SGHAT; CDR2 reads FQDESV (reference sequence). The J segment lost 6 bases and the V segment lost 5 bases, leaving 13 bases of the junction unmatched. The CDR3 sequence is 16 residues long. The CDR3 DNA sequence: TGTGCCAGCAGCATCGGGCTCTCGCGGGAGGCGGATACGCAGTATTTT. This gives the protein CASSIGLSREADTQYF.

The genes are TRBV7-8 and TRBJ2-5; the D gene is possibly TRBD2 (5 bases). Germline V gene data show CDR1 as SGHVS and CDR2 as FQNEAQ. This CDR3 is built from 13 residues. Trimming took 7 bases from V and 11 from J, leaving 20 bases between them. The CDR3 DNA follows: TGTGCCAGCACTGATATTACCCGGGATAGGCAGTACTTC. Residues: CASTDITRDRQYF.

The chain combines TRBV28 with TRBJ2-3, with a weak D call TRBD2 (5 bases). Trimming removed 8 bases from V and 8 bases from J, with 17 bases in between. This CDR3 is 13 amino acids long. Germline V gene sequence: CDR1 MDHEN, CDR2 SYDVKM. The CDR3 loop reads CASHWAPRGTQYF. For the CDR3, the DNA is TGTGCCAGCCACTGGGCCCCCCGGGGTACGCAGTATTTT.

The V gene is TRBV28, the J gene TRBJ2-5; 14 bases line up with TRBD2. The CDR3 is made up of 16 amino acids. CDR1 MDHEN and CDR2 SYDVKM come from the germline V gene. V gave up 5 bases and J gave up 4 bases; unmatched junction bases: 6. The CDR3 is CASSSGLAGGGETQYF. DNA of the CDR3: TGTGCCAGCAGTAGTGGACTAGCGGGAGGTGGAGAGACCCAGTACTTC.

V gene TRBV5-1 combines with J gene TRBJ2-2, with D perhaps TRBD2 (6 bases). The V end lost 3 bases, the J end lost 4 bases, and 10 bases lay between the germline ends. The CDR3 runs to 14 residues. Per the germline V gene, CDR1 is SGHRS and CDR2 is YFSETQ. The DNA for the CDR3 is TGCGCCAGCAGCTCGCCCGGGGGCACCGGGGAGCTGTTTTTT. Protein product: CASSSPGGTGELFF.

The chain combines TRBV12-5 with TRBJ2-2; the D gene is possibly TRBD1 (5 bases). The CDR3 runs to 15 residues. In germline, CDR1 is LGHNT, CDR2 FRNRAP. Deletions cut 1 base from V and 4 bases from J, with 10 bases between. In DNA, the CDR3 is TGTGCTAGTGGTTTGGGTTCAGGGTTCACCGGGGAGCTGTTTTTT. It codes for CASGLGSGFTGELFF.

V usage is TRBV10-1 and J usage is TRBJ2-2; 7 nucleotides agree with TRBD1. V dropped 3 bases and J dropped 4; count of bases not matched to a gene: 14. The CDR3 contains 18 residues. The germline CDR1 and CDR2 sequences are WNHNN and SYGVQD (reference sequence). CDR3 in DNA: TGCGCCAGCAGTGAAGCTATCCAACCGGGACAGCGCACCGGGGAGCTGTTTTTT. Amino acids: CASSEAIQPGQRTGELFF.

The CDR3 DNA reads as TGTGCCAGCAGACTCACAGGGAGCCAGCCCCAGCATTTT. Translated, it gives CASRLTGSQPQHF. The rearrangement uses TRBV28 and TRBJ1-5, with D possibly matching TRBD1 (6 bases). Germline V lookup: CDR1 MDHEN, CDR2 SYDVKM. The CDR3 has 13 residues. Trimming stripped 6 bases from V and 7 bases from J, with 13 bases between.